The 4 T cell receptor beta chains listed next were all sequenced from one sample in a study of cytomegalovirus exposure and HLA in healthy donors. Amplification used 60 Vbeta primers and 13 Jbeta primers. Libraries were prepared by immunoSEQ multiplex PCR; TCRdb keeps only in-frame clonotypes and omits some of them. The sample lists around 200,000 clones; approximately 79% were seen once. What was sequenced was PBMCs. These receptors were taken from a woman in her twenties or thirties in good health and CMV-seropositive.

The J gene is TRBJ1-4, the V gene TRBV5-5; D is perhaps TRBD1 (6 bases). This CDR3 comprises 16 residues. In germline, CDR1 is SGHKS, CDR2 YYEKEE (reference sequence). With 3 bases removed from V and 8 bases from J, the gap between germline ends came to 20 bases. The CDR3 bases are TGTGCCAGCAGCTGTAGCTGGTGGACAGAGGGCGAAAAACTGTTTTTT. It codes for CASSCSWWTEGEKLFF.

This clone showed up just a few times. The gene calls are TRBV5-1 and TRBJ1-1; tentative D call: TRBD1 (5 bases). From germline, CDR1 is SGHRS and CDR2 YFSETQ. V was shortened by 0 bases and J by 11 bases, with 17 bases between the two germline ends. The CDR3 runs to 14 residues. As DNA, the CDR3 is TGCGCCAGCAGCTTGGATACAAGCGCGGGGGGTGCTTTCTTT. Protein product: CASSLDTSAGGAFF.

The chain has TRBV18 and TRBJ2-3; the match to TRBD1 covers 10 bases. V dropped 3 bases and J dropped 2; count of bases not matched to a gene: 2. The CDR3 sequence is 15 residues long. The V gene's germline CDR1 is KGHSH and CDR2 LQKENI. CDR3 protein: CASSPGTGVTDTQYF. The CDR3 nucleotides read TGTGCCAGCTCACCCGGGACAGGGGTCACAGATACGCAGTATTTT.

The chain recombines TRBV27 with TRBJ2-5, with 10 bases fitting TRBD2. This CDR3 comprises 15 residues. CDR1 is MNHEY, CDR2 SMNVEV, per germline (reference sequence). The trim removed 6 bases at V and 4 bases at J, leaving 8 bases unmatched. For the CDR3, the DNA is TGTGCCAGCAGCCCCAGCGGGAGGGGTGGAGAGACCCAGTACTTC. It specifies CASSPSGRGGETQYF.